This TCR beta chain originates from a study of post-analysis software for immune sequencing data. Background on the study: Multiple sclerosis in the patients followed relapsing-remitting, secondary progressive and progressive-relapsing courses. General study results and limits: Normalized Chao1 diversity was significantly lower in multiple sclerosis patients than in controls. Included in a set of roughly 5 TRBV segments more frequent in patients than controls were TRBV5-6, TRBV5-1 and TRBV20-1. Samples prepared in the same batch strongly co-clustered by F measure.

From germline, CDR1 is MDHEN and CDR2 SYDVKM. The CDR3 length is 15 residues. With 1 base removed from V and 4 bases from J, the gap between germline ends came to 11 bases. This clonotype was seen a few times. Its antigen is undetermined. The TCR beta cDNA libraries carried unique molecular identifiers. The yield from roughly 1 to 10 million T cells was roughly 500,000 cDNA molecules in total. TCRdb ran MiXCR on the PCR reads and lists one entry per CDR3 protein. The repertoire has 700,000 to 800,000 distinct CDR3 sequences, roughly 27% of them found once; the top ten carry approximately 0.55%. The chain has TRBV28 and TRBJ2-4; either TRBD1 or TRBD2 may fit D (5 bases each). The material sequenced was blood. This clonotype was obtained from a girl between 10 and 17 years old with multiple sclerosis. The CDR3 DNA is TGTGCCAGCAGTTTATATAGAGGGGCTAAAAACATTCAGTACTTC. Translating it yields CASSLYRGAKNIQYF.